Each of the 8 T cell receptor beta chains below was sequenced from the same sample in a study of cytomegalovirus exposure and HLA in healthy donors. Sequencing was performed with immunoSEQ multiplex PCR; in TCRdb, only in-frame clones are kept and a portion is missing. The table includes fewer than 250,000 clones, around 87% detected once. The sequenced material came from PBMCs. Receptors originate from a man aged 18 to 29 in good health and CMV-seronegative.

The V and J genes are TRBV10-1 and TRBJ2-3; the D gene is possibly TRBD2 (6 bases). V dropped 5 bases and J dropped 9 bases, with 18 bases sitting between them. The CDR3 contains 14 residues. Germline loops: CDR1 WNHNN, CDR2 SYGVQD (reference sequence). Here the CDR3 DNA reads TGCGCCAGCAGTAGTACCGGGAGTGTTGACACGCAGTATTTT. Amino acids: CASSSTGSVDTQYF.

The chain is built from TRBV4-3 and TRBJ2-7; D is perhaps TRBD1 (5 bases). The V gene's germline CDR1 is LGHNA and CDR2 YSLEER. Trimming pared 0 bases from V and 3 bases from J, leaving 12 bases between. There are 15 residues in the CDR3. CDR3 bases: TGCGCCAGCAGCCAAGACGCAGGGTTTCTCTACGAGCAGTACTTC. Translated, it gives CASSQDAGFLYEQYF.

This clone was seen only once. The chain employs TRBV18 and TRBJ2-2, with a possible D match to TRBD2 (6 bases). CDR3 length: 17 amino acids. Per the germline V gene, CDR1 is KGHSH and CDR2 is LQKENI. The V end was cut by 3 bases, the J end by 1 base, with 15 bases between. The CDR3 nucleotides read TGTGCCAGCTCACCGGTAGATCGGGGGAGGAACACCGGGGAGCTGTTTTTT. It is translated as CASSPVDRGRNTGELFF.

The chain joins TRBV5-1 to TRBJ2-3; D is undetermined. Germline assignment: CDR1 SGHRS and CDR2 YFSETQ. With 4 bases removed from V and 1 base from J, the gap between germline ends came to 10 bases. This CDR3 contains 14 residues. The CDR3 DNA reads as TGCGCCAGCAGCCCCACACCTCGCACAGATACGCAGTATTTT. It encodes CASSPTPRTDTQYF.

The chain employs TRBV10-3 and TRBJ2-3; 10 bases agree with TRBD2. V lost 6 bases, J lost 6 bases, and 15 bases stayed unmatched. This CDR3 comprises 17 residues. Germline-derived CDR1 and CDR2 are ENHRY and SYGVKD. The CDR3 region has the DNA TGTGCCATCAGCCAATACTCAGCTAGCGGGAGTAAGGATACGCAGTATTTT. This gives the protein CAISQYSASGSKDTQYF.

This clone was seen a single time. The V and J genes are TRBV11-2 and TRBJ2-7; D remains unclear. There are 14 residues in the CDR3. Germline assignment: CDR1 SGHAT and CDR2 FQNNGV. Between the trimmed V and J ends, which lost 0 bases and 2 bases, there was a span of 8 bases. CDR3 protein: CASSLDFQTYEQYF. CDR3 coding DNA: TGTGCCAGCAGCTTAGACTTCCAGACCTACGAGCAGTACTTC.

The chain carries TRBV5-1 and TRBJ1-6; no firm D call. The CDR3 sequence is 15 residues long. Germline CDR1 and CDR2: SGHRS and YFSETQ. V was trimmed by 1 base and J by 9 bases, leaving 14 bases between them. Written as DNA, the CDR3 is TGCGCCAGCAGCTTGTCGGGGTGGGGTCGTTCACCCCTCCACTTT. Its protein product is CASSLSGWGRSPLHF.

V usage is TRBV28 and J usage is TRBJ2-6; D perhaps matches TRBD2 (5 bases). CDR1 and CDR2 from the germline V gene are MDHEN and SYDVKM. With 4 bases removed from V and 0 bases from J, the gap between germline ends came to 10 bases. The CDR3 sequence is 16 residues long. The CDR3 region is CASSSRALSGANVLTF. CDR3 nucleotide sequence: TGTGCCAGCAGTTCGCGGGCCCTCTCTGGGGCCAACGTCCTGACTTTC.